Detailed here is one TCR beta chain. Clones were sequenced by immunoSEQ multiplex PCR, and TCRdb holds only the in-frame ones, with some missing. This table holds about 1 million clones, roughly 80% found once. The CDR3 sequence is 15 residues long. Germline CDR1 and CDR2: MGHRA and YSYEKL. V shed 3 bases, J shed 6 bases, and the junction held 7 bases outside the gene matches. The data are from a study of shared clonotypes between healthy human individuals. Material for sequencing was memory CD4+ T cells sorted from blood. Subset in this sample: CD45RA-negative fraction. This receptor was identified in a man between 18 and 35 years old in good health. This chain joins TRBV4-1 and TRBJ2-1; 8 bases align to TRBD1. This CDR3 reads CASSQGQAFGNEQFF. CDR3 sequence (DNA): TGCGCCAGCAGCCAGGGACAGGCTTTTGGCAATGAGCAGTTCTTC.